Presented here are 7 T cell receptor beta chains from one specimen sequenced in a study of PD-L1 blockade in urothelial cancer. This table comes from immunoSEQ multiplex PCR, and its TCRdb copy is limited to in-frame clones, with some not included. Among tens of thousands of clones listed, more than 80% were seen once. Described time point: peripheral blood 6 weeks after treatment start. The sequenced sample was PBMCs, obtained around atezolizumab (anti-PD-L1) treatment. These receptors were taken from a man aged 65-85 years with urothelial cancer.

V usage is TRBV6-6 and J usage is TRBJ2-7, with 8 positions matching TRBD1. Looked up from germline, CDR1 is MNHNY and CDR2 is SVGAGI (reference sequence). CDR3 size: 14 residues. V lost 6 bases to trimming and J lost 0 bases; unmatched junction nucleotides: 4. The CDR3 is CASRTTGGSYEQYF. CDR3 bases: TGTGCCAGCAGGACTACAGGGGGCTCCTACGAGCAGTACTTC.

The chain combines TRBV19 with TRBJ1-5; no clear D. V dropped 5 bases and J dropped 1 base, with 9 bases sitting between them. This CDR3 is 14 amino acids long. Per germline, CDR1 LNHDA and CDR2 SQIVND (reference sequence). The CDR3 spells CASSGGLSNQPQHF. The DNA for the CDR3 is TGTGCCAGTAGTGGCGGACTGAGCAATCAGCCCCAGCATTTT.

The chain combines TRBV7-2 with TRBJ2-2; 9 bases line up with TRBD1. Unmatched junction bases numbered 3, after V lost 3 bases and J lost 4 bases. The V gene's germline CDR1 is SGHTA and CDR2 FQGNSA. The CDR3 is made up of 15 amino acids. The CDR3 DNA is TGTGCCAGCAGCTTCCGGGACAGGGCCACCGGGGAGCTGTTTTTT. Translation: CASSFRDRATGELFF.

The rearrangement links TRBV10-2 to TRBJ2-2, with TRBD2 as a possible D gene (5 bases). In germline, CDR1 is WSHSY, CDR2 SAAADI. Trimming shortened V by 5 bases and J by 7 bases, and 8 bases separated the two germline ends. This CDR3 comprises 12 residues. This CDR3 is CASSTRSGELFF. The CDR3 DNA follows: TGCGCCAGCAGTACTAGGAGCGGGGAGCTGTTTTTT.

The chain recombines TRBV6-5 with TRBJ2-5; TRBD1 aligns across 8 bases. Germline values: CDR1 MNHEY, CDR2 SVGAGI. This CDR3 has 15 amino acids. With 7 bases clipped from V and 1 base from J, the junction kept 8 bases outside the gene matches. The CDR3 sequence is CASNNRGRIQETQYF. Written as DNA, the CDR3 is TGTGCCAGCAATAACAGGGGGAGGATCCAAGAGACCCAGTACTTC.

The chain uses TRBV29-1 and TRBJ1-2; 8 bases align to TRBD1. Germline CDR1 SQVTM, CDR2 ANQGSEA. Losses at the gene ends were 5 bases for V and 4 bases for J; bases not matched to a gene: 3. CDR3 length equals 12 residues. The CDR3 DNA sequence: TGCAGCGTTCGGACAGGGACCTATGGCTACACCTTC. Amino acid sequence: CSVRTGTYGYTF.

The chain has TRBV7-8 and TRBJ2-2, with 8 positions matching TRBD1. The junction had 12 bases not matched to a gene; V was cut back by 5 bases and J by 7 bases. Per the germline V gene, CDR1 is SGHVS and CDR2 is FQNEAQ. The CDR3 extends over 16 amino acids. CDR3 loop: CASSTRTGNGGGELFF. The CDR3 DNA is TGTGCCAGCAGCACTCGGACAGGGAATGGCGGCGGGGAGCTGTTTTTT.